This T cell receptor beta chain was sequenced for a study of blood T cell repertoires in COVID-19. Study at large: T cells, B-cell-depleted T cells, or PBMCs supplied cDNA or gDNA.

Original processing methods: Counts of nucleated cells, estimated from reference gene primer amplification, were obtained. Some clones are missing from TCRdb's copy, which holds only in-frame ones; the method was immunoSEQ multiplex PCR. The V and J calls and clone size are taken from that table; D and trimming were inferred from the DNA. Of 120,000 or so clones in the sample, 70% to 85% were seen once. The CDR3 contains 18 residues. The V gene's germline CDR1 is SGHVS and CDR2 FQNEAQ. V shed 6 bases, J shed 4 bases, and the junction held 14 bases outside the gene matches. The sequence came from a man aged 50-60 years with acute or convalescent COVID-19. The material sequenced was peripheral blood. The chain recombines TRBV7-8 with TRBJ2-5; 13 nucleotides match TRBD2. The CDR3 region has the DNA TGTGCCAGCAGATTATTAGGATGGACTAGCGGGAGTCGAGAGACCCAGTACTTC. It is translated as CASRLLGWTSGSRETQYF.